The rows below give T cell receptor beta chains drawn from one sample of a study of blood T cell repertoires in COVID-19. Sequenced by immunoSEQ multiplex PCR; TCRdb stores in-frame clones only, minus some. The sample holds 150,000 to 200,000 clones, 84% seen once. The material sequenced was peripheral blood. The receptor source for this set is a woman older than 75 with COVID-19, enrolled during active disease. Both conserved end residues are part of each CDR3. The order of the fields is V gene, J gene, clone size, D gene, CDR3 protein, CDR3 DNA. D genes are given only for firm matches. Size values are once, few and many counts, or a class for expanded clones, and some rows have none.

>TRBV12-3/TRBV12-4|TRBJ1-1|-|TRBD1
CASSLGQGAFF
TGTGCCAGCAGTTTAGGACAGGGAGCTTTCTTT
>TRBV20-1|TRBJ2-1|-|-
CSALSGPEQFF
TGCAGTGCTCTCTCGGGTCCTGAGCAGTTCTTC
>TRBV20-1|TRBJ1-2|-|-
CSARDLYGYTF
TGCAGTGCTAGAGATCTCTATGGCTACACCTTC
>TRBV21-1|TRBJ2-7|once|-
CASTRTGGEGKGEQYF
TGTGCCAGCACCCGGACAGGGGGCGAGGGTAAGGGCGAGCAGTACTTC
>TRBV5-1|TRBJ1-2|-|TRBD1
CASSLAIRGTARTNYGYTF
TGCGCCAGCAGCTTGGCCATCCGCGGGACAGCTCGAACTAACTATGGCTACACCTTC
>TRBV2|TRBJ1-1|-|-
CASDKQGVTEAFF
TGTGCCAGCGACAAACAGGGTGTCACTGAAGCTTTCTTT
>TRBV19|TRBJ2-6|-|-
CASSIWQGPSGANVLTF
TGTGCCAGTAGTATCTGGCAGGGCCCCTCTGGGGCCAACGTCCTGACTTTC
>TRBV5-5|TRBJ1-1|-|-
CASSLFLTEAFF
TGTGCCAGCAGCTTGTTTCTCACTGAAGCTTTCTTT
>TRBV18|TRBJ2-7|-|-
CASSHTGTGNYEQYF
TGTGCCAGCTCACATACCGGGACTGGGAACTACGAGCAGTACTTC
>TRBV6-5|TRBJ2-1|-|-
CASRPTPVPYNEQFF
TGTGCCAGCAGGCCAACTCCGGTCCCCTACAATGAGCAGTTCTTC
>TRBV7-9|TRBJ2-1|-|-
CASIAGAYNEQFF
TGTGCCAGCATCGCGGGTGCCTACAATGAGCAGTTCTTC
>TRBV2|TRBJ1-1|-|-
CASRAQMNTEAFF
TGTGCCAGCAGGGCCCAGATGAACACTGAAGCTTTCTTT
>TRBV24-1|TRBJ2-4|-|TRBD1
CATSDFVGQKNIQYF
TGTGCCACCAGTGATTTCGTGGGACAGAAAAACATTCAGTACTTC
>TRBV28|TRBJ1-1|-|-
CASSLLFASAFF
TGTGCCAGCAGTTTGCTTTTTGCGTCGGCTTTCTTT
>TRBV18|TRBJ2-2|once|TRBD1
CASSRDSGTGELFF
TGTGCCAGCTCACGGGACAGCGGCACCGGGGAGCTGTTTTTT
>TRBV28|TRBJ2-7|-|TRBD2
CASTGGGTSGAYEQYF
TGTGCCAGCACCGGAGGAGGGACTAGCGGAGCCTACGAGCAGTACTTC
>TRBV23-1|TRBJ1-1|-|TRBD1
CASSQSWTGGLETEAFF
TGCGCCAGCAGTCAATCGTGGACAGGGGGGCTGGAAACTGAAGCTTTCTTT
>TRBV2|TRBJ1-5|-|TRBD1
CASSGSGGFQPQHF
TGTGCCAGCAGTGGTTCAGGGGGCTTTCAGCCCCAGCATTTT
>TRBV7-2|TRBJ1-6|-|-
CASSLVSRGTYNSPLHF
TGTGCCAGCAGCTTAGTTTCGAGGGGGACCTATAATTCACCCCTCCACTTT
>TRBV27|TRBJ1-4|-|TRBD1
CASRFFSGTDEKLFF
TGTGCCAGCAGGTTTTTTAGTGGGACAGACGAAAAACTGTTTTTT
>TRBV11-2|TRBJ2-7|-|-
CASSLGTGEQYF
TGTGCCAGCAGCTTAGGGACGGGAGAGCAGTACTTC
>TRBV28|TRBJ2-7|-|TRBD1
CASSPWTGEFDEQYF
TGTGCCAGCAGTCCTTGGACAGGGGAATTCGACGAGCAGTACTTC
>TRBV29-1|TRBJ1-3|-|-
CSVEKGNGNTIYF
TGCAGCGTTGAAAAGGGGAACGGAAACACCATATATTTT
>TRBV7-8|TRBJ2-4|-|TRBD1
CASSIDRGRIQYF
TGTGCCAGCAGCATCGACAGGGGGCGCATTCAGTACTTC
>TRBV7-3|TRBJ2-3|once|-
CASSSGVDTQYF
TGTGCCAGCAGCTCAGGGGTAGATACGCAGTATTTT
>TRBV7-9|TRBJ2-7|once|-
CASSPRLDSYEQYF
TGTGCCAGCAGCCCCCGACTAGACTCCTACGAGCAGTACTTC
>TRBV18|TRBJ2-7|-|TRBD1
CASSLTGQGYEQYF
TGTGCCAGCTCACTTACAGGACAGGGGTACGAGCAGTACTTC
>TRBV6-6|TRBJ2-7|-|TRBD1
CASSPSRDRGREQYF
TGTGCCAGCAGTCCCAGCCGGGACAGGGGGCGCGAGCAGTACTTC
>TRBV7-2|TRBJ1-2|-|-
CASPYDRRSNYGYTF
TGTGCCAGCCCCTATGACAGGCGCTCTAACTATGGCTACACCTTC
>TRBV15|TRBJ1-6|-|-
CATGRDQATPLHF
TGTGCCACCGGGAGAGATCAGGCGACACCCCTCCACTTT
>TRBV11-3|TRBJ2-7|-|-
CASSLATGSEQYF
TGTGCCAGCAGCTTAGCCACAGGGAGTGAGCAGTACTTC
>TRBV24-1|TRBJ1-2|-|TRBD1
CATSDSDRGLNYGYTF
TGTGCCACCAGTGATTCAGACAGGGGGCTGAACTATGGCTACACCTTC
>TRBV2|TRBJ2-7|-|-
CASRGGPAYEQYF
TGTGCCAGCAGGGGGGGGCCCGCCTACGAGCAGTACTTC
>TRBV6-1|TRBJ2-6|once|-
CASSDHTSGANVLTF
TGTGCCAGCAGTGATCACACCTCTGGGGCCAACGTCCTGACTTTC
>TRBV5-4|TRBJ2-2|-|TRBD2
CASTLTSGRGGTGELFF
TGTGCCAGCACCCTGACTAGCGGGAGGGGTGGGACCGGGGAGCTGTTTTTT
>TRBV3-1/TRBV3-2|TRBJ2-7|-|TRBD2
CASSPRTSGSKYF
TGTGCCAGCAGCCCCCGGACTAGCGGGAGTAAGTACTTC
>TRBV15|TRBJ2-2|-|TRBD1
CATRAFRGQMEELFF
TGTGCCACCAGGGCTTTCAGGGGGCAGATGGAGGAGCTGTTTTTT
>TRBV3-1/TRBV3-2|TRBJ2-7|-|TRBD1
CASSQLGTAPSEQYF
TGTGCCAGCAGCCAACTCGGGACAGCGCCCTCCGAGCAGTACTTC
>TRBV7-9|TRBJ1-2|-|-
CASSLAFGDGYTF
TGTGCCAGCAGCTTAGCGTTCGGGGATGGCTACACCTTC
>TRBV10-2|TRBJ2-1|-|TRBD1
CASSESKPLRGRVNEQFF
TGCGCCAGCAGTGAGTCGAAACCCCTCAGGGGGCGCGTCAATGAGCAGTTCTTC